This T cell receptor (beta chain) originates from a study of T cell responses to AZD1222 COVID-19 vaccine. The table came from immunoSEQ multiplex PCR; TCRdb's copy has only in-frame clones and leaves some out. The sample consists of around 100,000 clones, approximately 87% of them appearing once. The CDR3 runs to 16 residues. V lost 1 base to trimming and J lost 2 bases, with 14 bases between them. Germline V lookup: CDR1 LGHNT, CDR2 FRNRAP. This clonotype originated in an adult in good health. The source material was peripheral blood, sampled on day 0 of MenACWY control vaccination. The chain uses TRBV12-5 and TRBJ1-2; perhaps TRBD1 as D (5 bases). The CDR3 coding sequence is TGTGCTAGTGGTTTGGCGGTCGGGACCCTGAACTATGGCTACACCTTC. This sequence encodes CASGLAVGTLNYGYTF.